Each of the 5 T cell receptor beta chains below was sequenced from the same sample in a study of blood T cell repertoires in COVID-19. The protocol was immunoSEQ multiplex PCR, while the TCRdb copy is restricted to in-frame clones and leaves out a portion. Here the sample spans about 59,000 clones, 81% being singletons. The source material was peripheral blood. These receptors were taken from a woman of 80 years or more with active or convalescent COVID-19.

The chain uses TRBV9 and TRBJ1-2; D is unclear. The CDR3 contains 14 residues. Trimming stripped 0 bases from V and 2 bases from J, with 8 bases between. Germline lookup yields CDR1 SGDLS and CDR2 YYNGEE. CDR3 sequence (DNA): TGTGCCAGCAGCGTAGCATCCGGGAACTATGGCTACACCTTC. Translation: CASSVASGNYGYTF.

The chain combines TRBV7-9 with TRBJ2-3, with 7 bases that match TRBD2. This CDR3 is 14 amino acids long. Per the germline V gene, CDR1 is SEHNR and CDR2 is FQNEAQ (reference sequence). Unmatched junction bases numbered 3, after V lost 5 bases and J lost 1 base. DNA of the CDR3: TGTGCCAGCAGCACTGCGGGGGGCACAGATACGCAGTATTTT. This encodes CASSTAGGTDTQYF. The whole variable domain, filled in from reference TRBV7-9 and TRBJ2-3, reads DTGVSQNPRHKITKRGQNVTFRCDPISEHNRLYWYRQTLGQGPEFLTYFQNEAQLEKSRLLSDRFSAERPKGSFSTLEIQRTEQGDSAMYLCASSTAGGTDTQYFGPGTRLTVL.

V is TRBV10-2 and J is TRBJ1-2, with 8 bases identical to TRBD1. The CDR3 is 15 amino acids. CDR1 and CDR2 (germline): WSHSY, SAAADI. The junction had 6 bases not matched to a gene; V was cut back by 2 bases and J by 4 bases. CDR3: CASSEGRGQVYGYTF. Written as DNA, the CDR3 is TGCGCCAGCAGTGAGGGCAGGGGGCAGGTCTATGGCTACACCTTC.

V gene TRBV7-9 combines with J gene TRBJ2-2, with TRBD2 matching 9 bases. From germline, CDR1 is SEHNR and CDR2 FQNEAQ (reference sequence). V shed 5 bases, J shed 4 bases, and the junction held 2 bases outside the gene matches. This CDR3 is built from 14 residues. CDR3 coding DNA: TGTGCCAGCAGCCCTAGCGGGGCCACCGGGGAGCTGTTTTTT. As protein: CASSPSGATGELFF. Full variable domain (outside the CDR3, taken from reference TRBV7-9 and TRBJ2-2): DTGVSQNPRHKITKRGQNVTFRCDPISEHNRLYWYRQTLGQGPEFLTYFQNEAQLEKSRLLSDRFSAERPKGSFSTLEIQRTEQGDSAMYLCASSPSGATGELFFGEGSRLTVL.

This chain links TRBV10-2 with TRBJ1-1, with 7 bases lining up with TRBD1. V gave up 5 bases and J gave up 4 bases; unmatched junction bases: 7. Per germline, CDR1 WSHSY and CDR2 SAAADI. The CDR3 runs 14 residues. CDR3 DNA: TGCGCCAGCAGTCGACAGGGAGGTAGCACTGAAGCTTTCTTT. It translates to CASSRQGGSTEAFF.